A selection of T cell receptor beta chains follows, all from one sample in a study of blood T cell repertoires in COVID-19. The data were produced by immunoSEQ multiplex PCR, yet TCRdb's version contains in-frame clones alone and is incomplete. The sample includes 140,000 or so clones, about 80% of them seen just once. Sequenced sample: PBMCs or T cells enriched from blood (not recorded which). The receptors derive from a man aged 50 to 59 who had recovered from COVID-19. Each CDR3 is given with its conserved first and last residue. Each record gives: V gene, J gene, D gene, clone size, CDR3 DNA, CDR3 protein. D genes are given only for firm matches. Expanded clones get a size class; other rows say once, few or many, or leave the size out.

TRBV5-6,TRBJ1-1,-,-,TGTGCCAGCAGCTTGGGGGACAACTTAGCTGAAGCTTTCTTT,CASSLGDNLAEAFF
TRBV29-1,TRBJ1-1,TRBD1,-,TGCAGCGTTGTCGCAGGGGGTAACACTGAAGCTTTCTTT,CSVVAGGNTEAFF
TRBV13,TRBJ2-5,TRBD2,-,TGTGCCAGCAGCTTAGCCCTAGCGGGGGGAACATCAGGGACCCAGTACTTC,CASSLALAGGTSGTQYF
TRBV7-8,TRBJ1-2,TRBD1,-,TGTGCCAGCAGCGCGTACCGGGACAGGGACATCTATGGCTACACCTTC,CASSAYRDRDIYGYTF
TRBV7-3,TRBJ1-6,-,-,TGTGCCAGCAGCTTAAAGAGAAATTCACCCCTCCACTTT,CASSLKRNSPLHF
TRBV5-5,TRBJ2-5,-,-,TGTGCCAGCAGCTCGGACAACCAAGAGACCCAGTACTTC,CASSSDNQETQYF
TRBV9,TRBJ2-2,TRBD1,few,TGTGCCAGCAGCGAATCTACAGGGGGTAACACCGGGGAGCTGTTTTTT,CASSESTGGNTGELFF
TRBV25-1,TRBJ2-1,-,-,TGTGCCATCGATGACAGCTACAATGAGCAGTTCTTC,CAIDDSYNEQFF
TRBV5-8,TRBJ1-5,-,-,TGTGCCAGCAGTATGGGGGGGGGCGGGCCCCAGCATTTT,CASSMGGGGPQHF
TRBV3-1/TRBV3-2,TRBJ2-5,TRBD1,-,TGTGCCAGCAGCCAAGATTGGGGAGGACAGGGCCTTGTCTGGGCCCAGTACTTC,CASSQDWGGQGLVWAQYF
TRBV7-2,TRBJ2-7,-,-,TGTGCCAGCAGCTTAGGTCGGCGGGGACCCGCTCTGGACGAGCAGTACTTC,CASSLGRRGPALDEQYF
TRBV12-5,TRBJ1-5,TRBD1,-,TGTGCTAGTGGTCCCTGGACAGGCAGCAATCAGCCCCAGCATTTT,CASGPWTGSNQPQHF
TRBV9,TRBJ2-1,-,-,TGTGCCAGCAGCGTATTGCAGGGGCAGAATGAGCAGTTCTTC,CASSVLQGQNEQFF
TRBV18,TRBJ1-1,-,-,TGTGCCAGCTCAATTACAGGGTGGGTGACTGAAGCTTTCTTT,CASSITGWVTEAFF
TRBV4-1,TRBJ2-2,-,-,TGCGCCAGCAGCCCTCCGGGACACTACACCGGGGAGCTGTTTTTT,CASSPPGHYTGELFF
TRBV5-6,TRBJ1-2,-,-,TGTGCCAGCAGCTTGGCCGGGGTTGGTGTTGGCTACACCTTC,CASSLAGVGVGYTF
TRBV4-3,TRBJ1-2,TRBD1,-,TGCGCCAGCAGCCAAGGGACAGGGGGCTATGGCTACACCTTC,CASSQGTGGYGYTF
TRBV6-6,TRBJ1-4,TRBD1,-,TGTGCCAGCAGCCGGGGACAGGGGACAACTAATGAAAAACTGTTTTTT,CASSRGQGTTNEKLFF
TRBV7-9,TRBJ1-2,-,-,TGTGCCAGCAGCTTAGAGAGAGGTTCCTATGGCTACACCTTC,CASSLERGSYGYTF
TRBV18,TRBJ1-5,TRBD1,-,TGTGCCAGCTCACCTCTCAGGGGGGACAATCAGCCCCAGCATTTT,CASSPLRGDNQPQHF
TRBV5-4,TRBJ2-5,-,-,TGTGCCAGCAGCTTGGATTCAGAAGAGACCCAGTACTTC,CASSLDSEETQYF
TRBV11-1,TRBJ2-7,-,few,TGTGCCAGCAGCTTCACCGCGGTCTCCTACGAGCAGTACTTC,CASSFTAVSYEQYF
TRBV2,TRBJ1-2,TRBD1,-,TGTGCCAGCAGTGAGACCCGGGACAGCTATGGCTACACCTTC,CASSETRDSYGYTF
TRBV7-9,TRBJ2-1,TRBD1,-,TGTGCCAGCAGCGATACAGGGGGCGAATCCTACAATGAGCAGTTCTTC,CASSDTGGESYNEQFF
TRBV5-1,TRBJ2-7,TRBD1,-,TGCGCCAGCAGCTTAGAGGGGGCTCGCACCGCCTACGAGCAGTACTTC,CASSLEGARTAYEQYF
TRBV19,TRBJ2-1,-,-,TGTGCCAGTAGTATAAATGTCGGGTACAATGAGCAGTTCTTC,CASSINVGYNEQFF
TRBV3-1/TRBV3-2,TRBJ2-1,TRBD2,-,TGTGCCAGCAGCCGACTGACTAGCGGGGGCTACAATGAGCAGTTCTTC,CASSRLTSGGYNEQFF
TRBV5-8,TRBJ2-3,TRBD2,-,TGTGCCAGCAGCTTGGGTACGGGGGGGAGCACAGATACGCAGTATTTT,CASSLGTGGSTDTQYF
TRBV4-3,TRBJ1-1,-,once,TGCGCCAGCAGCCAGACTGGGGGCTCAGCTTTCTTT,CASSQTGGSAFF
TRBV6-1,TRBJ1-6,-,-,TGTGCCAGCAGTGAATCTGGGGGAGGTTCACCCCTCCACTTT,CASSESGGGSPLHF
TRBV25-1,TRBJ2-2,TRBD1,-,TGTGCCAGCAGGGGACAGGGGAACACCGGGGAGCTGTTTTTT,CASRGQGNTGELFF
TRBV18,TRBJ1-2,TRBD1,-,TGTGCCAGCTCACCCAAACAGGGGGCGCCGACAGCGAGCTATGGCTACACCTTC,CASSPKQGAPTASYGYTF
TRBV13,TRBJ2-7,TRBD1,-,TGTGCCAGCAGCTCGACAGGGGGAACCCCCTACGAGCAGTACTTC,CASSSTGGTPYEQYF
TRBV28,TRBJ1-2,-,many,TGTGCCAGCAGTTCGTCGTATATGTTGGAGATTACCATTTCCTATGGCTACACCTTC,CASSSSYMLEITISYGYTF
TRBV28,TRBJ1-5,-,-,TGTGCCAGCACTGTCGGGCCGGCGGGGATACGTAATCAGCCCCAGCATTTT,CASTVGPAGIRNQPQHF
TRBV5-1,TRBJ2-3,-,-,TGCGCCAGCAGCTTTGTACCGGGAGAAACGGATACGCAGTATTTT,CASSFVPGETDTQYF
TRBV5-1,TRBJ2-2,-,-,TGCGCCAGCAGCTTGGCCAGATACACCGGGGAGCTGTTTTTT,CASSLARYTGELFF
TRBV9,TRBJ2-2,TRBD2,-,TGTGCCAGCAGTGCGAGCGGGGGGAAGGCCGGGGAGCTGTTTTTT,CASSASGGKAGELFF
TRBV5-1,TRBJ1-1,-,-,TGCGCCAGCAGCTTGGCTCGGGGGAACACTGAAGCTTTCTTT,CASSLARGNTEAFF
TRBV24-1,TRBJ1-1,TRBD1,-,TGTGCCACCAGTGACGGTACAGGGGTCCCTGAAGCTTTCTTT,CATSDGTGVPEAFF
TRBV30,TRBJ1-2,-,many,TGTGCCTGGAGTGGATGGGCCAGGGTAGGCTCCTACTATGGCTACACCTTC,CAWSGWARVGSYYGYTF
TRBV4-2,TRBJ1-5,TRBD1,-,TGTGCCAGCAGCCGAGGACAGGGGGCTCAGCCCCAGCATTTT,CASSRGQGAQPQHF
TRBV4-1,TRBJ1-1,-,-,TGCGCCAGCAGCCAAGATTTAGCTGAAGCTTTCTTT,CASSQDLAEAFF
TRBV7-2,TRBJ2-7,-,-,TGTGCCAGCAGCTTTGCCAGAAACTCCTACGAGCAGTACTTC,CASSFARNSYEQYF
TRBV6-1,TRBJ2-7,-,once,TGTGCCAGCAGTGACCTAACCCCCTACGAGCAGTACTTC,CASSDLTPYEQYF
TRBV2,TRBJ2-3,-,-,TGTGCCAGCAATCCCCTAGGGGTGAACACAGATACGCAGTATTTT,CASNPLGVNTDTQYF
TRBV9,TRBJ2-1,TRBD2,once,TGTGCCAGCAGCGCCGACCGGCTGGCGGGGGTCGATGAGCAGTTCTTC,CASSADRLAGVDEQFF
TRBV4-1,TRBJ2-5,-,few,TGCGCCAGCAGCCAAGCGGGGTCCGAGACCCAGTACTTC,CASSQAGSETQYF
TRBV3-1/TRBV3-2,TRBJ1-4,-,-,TGTGCCAGCAGCCTCCCTGGGCAGGGGACAACTAATGAAAAACTGTTTTTT,CASSLPGQGTTNEKLFF
TRBV3-1/TRBV3-2,TRBJ2-5,TRBD2,-,TGTGCCAGCAGCCAAGAAACCGAAAATATGGCTGGGTTAGCGGGGGTTCGGACCCAGTACTTC,CASSQETENMAGLAGVRTQYF
TRBV19,TRBJ1-5,TRBD1,once,TGTGCCAGTAGTATGGGACAGGGTGGCCTCAATCAGCCCCAGCATTTT,CASSMGQGGLNQPQHF
TRBV3-1/TRBV3-2,TRBJ2-1,-,-,TGTGCCAGCAGCCAAGACAGGGCCCCCTACAATGAGCAGTTCTTC,CASSQDRAPYNEQFF
TRBV7-2,TRBJ2-3,TRBD2,-,TGTGCCAGCAGCTTTCCCAATACTAGCGGGGGGGCCACAGATACGCAGTATTTT,CASSFPNTSGGATDTQYF
TRBV6-5,TRBJ1-5,-,-,TGTGCCAGCAGTTACCAGAATAATCAGCCCCAGCATTTT,CASSYQNNQPQHF
TRBV6-6,TRBJ1-4,TRBD1,-,TGTGCCAGCACTGTAAACGTAGGGGGCGCGGATGAAAAACTGTTTTTT,CASTVNVGGADEKLFF
TRBV12-3/TRBV12-4,TRBJ1-2,TRBD1,-,TGTGCCAGCAGTTGGGGACAGAACTATGGCTACACCTTC,CASSWGQNYGYTF
TRBV18,TRBJ2-7,TRBD1,-,TGTGCCAGCTCACCGTCCGGGACAGGGGGGAACTACGAGCAGTACTTC,CASSPSGTGGNYEQYF
TRBV6-6,TRBJ1-5,-,-,TGTGCCAGCAGTTACCCAGGGGCGAGCAATCAGCCCCAGCATTTT,CASSYPGASNQPQHF
TRBV30,TRBJ1-2,-,once,TGTGCCTGGAGCTCGGGTGGCTATGGCTACACTTTC,CAWSSGGYGYTF
TRBV9,TRBJ1-3,-,-,TGTGCCAGCAGCGTAGGGTCGGCAGGAGGAAACACCATATATTTT,CASSVGSAGGNTIYF